These 11 T cell receptor beta chains share one sample of origin, sequenced in a study of human T cells and chemical hapten exposure. Time point here: patch test 2, 6 weeks after DPC sensitization. Treatment indicated: therapeutic diphenylcyclopropenone sensitization with weekly scalp DPC. TCRdb reprocessed the RACE reads with MiXCR, giving one entry per CDR3 protein. Here the sample spans about 85,000 distinct CDR3 sequences, about 9.9% being singletons. The sequences come from whole blood, collected in connection with sensitization to the hapten diphenylcyclopropenone (DPC). The receptor source for this set is a man younger than 35 with alopecia areata. Some clones in this sample may be carry-over from other donors' samples.

The V gene is TRBV19, the J gene TRBJ2-3; D ambiguous. Trimming removed 6 bases at V and 3 bases at J, with 10 bases between. Germline CDR1 reads LNHDA; CDR2 reads SQIVND (reference sequence). This CDR3 has 13 amino acids. The CDR3 region has the DNA TGTGCCAGTAGGAAAAAGGGAACAGATACGCAGTATTTT. It encodes CASRKKGTDTQYF. The variable domain in full, completed from reference TRBV19 and TRBJ2-3, reads DGGITQSPKYLFRKEGQNVTLSCEQNLNHDAMYWYRQDPGQGLRLIYYSQIVNDFQKGDIAEGYSVSREKKESFPLTVTSAQKNPTAFYLCASRKKGTDTQYFGPGTRLTVL.

This clonotype was observed at least ten times. V and J are TRBV7-9 and TRBJ2-1, with 11 bases fitting TRBD2. J gave up 1 base and V 6 bases, and 5 bases lay outside the gene matches. Germline CDR1 and CDR2: SEHNR and FQNEAQ (reference sequence). CDR3 length: 16 residues. CDR3 coding DNA: TGTGCCAGCAGTCCCAGACTAGCGGGGTCCTACAATGAGCAGTTCTTC. Its protein is CASSPRLAGSYNEQFF.

This clonotype was detected many times. J is TRBJ2-3 and V is TRBV6-2 or TRBV6-3; TRBD1 might be the D (5 bases). V was shortened by 11 bases and J by 3 bases, with 15 bases between the two germline ends. The CDR3 runs to 13 residues. Germline V gene sequence: CDR1 MNHEY, CDR2 SVGEGT. For the CDR3, the DNA is TGTGCCGGCGGCCAGGGTTGGACAGATACGCAGTATTTT. Translation: CAGGQGWTDTQYF.

At least ten counts were recorded for this clonotype. The rearrangement uses TRBV7-9 and TRBJ2-7, with D perhaps matching TRBD1 or TRBD2 (5 bases each). There are 12 residues in the CDR3. CDR1 is SEHNR and CDR2 is FQNEAQ in the germline V gene (reference sequence). Trimming shortened V by 0 bases and J by 6 bases, and 6 bases separated the two germline ends. The CDR3 nucleotides are TGTGCCAGCAGCTTAGCAGGGACCGAGCAGTACGTC. Its protein is CASSLAGTEQYV.

In regard to this clonotype: It may be a read error: a sequence one base away is much more abundant. V is TRBV28 and J is TRBJ2-5; TRBD1 might be the D (6 bases). Trimming removed 7 bases from V and 0 bases from J, with 15 bases in between. This CDR3 contains 15 residues. CDR1 is MDHEN and CDR2 is SYDVKM in the germline V gene. The CDR3 reads CASTTRQVDQETQYF. CDR3 coding DNA: TGTGCCAGCACCACGAGACAGGTCGACCAAGAGACCCAGTACTTC.

This clonotype was recorded many times. V and J are TRBV20-1 and TRBJ1-6, with 8 nucleotides matching TRBD1. CDR3 length equals 17 residues. Germline loops: CDR1 DFQATT, CDR2 SNEGSKA (reference sequence). The V gene end was trimmed by 6 bases and the J gene end by 3 bases; junction bases not matched to a gene: 13. The CDR3 bases are TGCAGTGCCCCCTCGGACAGGGAGGCCCTCTATAATTCACCCCTCCACTTT. It is translated as CSAPSDREALYNSPLHF.

The chain is built from TRBV4-3 and TRBJ1-2; no reliable D call. This CDR3 comprises 15 residues. Trimming left V 1 base short and J 0 bases short, with 9 bases between. CDR1 is LGHNA and CDR2 is YSLEER in the germline V gene. The chain's CDR3 is CASSQGRGSNYGYTF. In nucleotides, the CDR3 is TGCGCCAGCAGCCAAGGTCGTGGGTCTAACTATGGCTACACCTTC.

In its sample, this clonotype was seen many times. V and J are TRBV10-3 and TRBJ1-6; the D gene is possibly TRBD1 (5 bases). Germline V gives CDR1 ENHRY, CDR2 SYGVKD. The CDR3 sequence is 15 residues long. Trimming removed 4 bases at V and 7 bases at J, with 14 bases between. The CDR3 DNA is TGTGCCATCAGTGGTTCAGGGAAAGGAAATTCACCCCTCCACTTT. Protein product: CAISGSGKGNSPLHF.

This clonotype has just a few counts. The rearrangement links TRBV9 to TRBJ1-1, with TRBD1 identical over 7 bases. Germline trimming cut 4 bases from V and 0 bases from J; bases unmatched to any gene: 3. The CDR3 runs 14 residues. The germline gives CDR1 SGDLS, CDR2 YYNGEE. Written as DNA, the CDR3 is TGTGCCAGCAGCATACAGGGGTTGAACACTGAAGCTTTCTTT. Its protein product is CASSIQGLNTEAFF.

This clonotype turned up a few times. The chain uses TRBV27 and TRBJ2-7; D remains ambiguous. This CDR3 is built from 15 residues. V lost 0 bases, J lost 0 bases, and 9 bases lay in between. Germline loops: CDR1 MNHEY, CDR2 SMNVEV (reference sequence). The CDR3 protein is CASSLSGGLSYEQYV. The CDR3 DNA reads as TGTGCCAGCAGTTTATCCGGCGGCCTCTCCTACGAGCAGTACGTC.

There are many counts of this clonotype. CDR3 loop: CASSFPRTGGNTGELFF. The CDR3 bases are TGTGCCAGCAGCTTCCCCCGGACAGGGGGCAACACCGGGGAGCTGTTTTTT. This chain joins TRBV7-3 and TRBJ2-2, with 11 bases matching TRBD1. The junction had 5 bases not matched to a gene; V was cut back by 3 bases and J by 2 bases. The length of the CDR3 is 17 residues. Germline V lookup: CDR1 SGHTA, CDR2 FQGTGA.